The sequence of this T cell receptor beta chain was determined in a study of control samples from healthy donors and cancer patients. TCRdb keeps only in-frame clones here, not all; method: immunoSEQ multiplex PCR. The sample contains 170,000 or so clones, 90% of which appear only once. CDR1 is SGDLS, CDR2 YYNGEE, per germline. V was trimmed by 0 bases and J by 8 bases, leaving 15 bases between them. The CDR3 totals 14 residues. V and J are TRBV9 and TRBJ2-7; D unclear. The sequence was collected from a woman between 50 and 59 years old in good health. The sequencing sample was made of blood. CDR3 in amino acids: CASSVDPTGPQQYF. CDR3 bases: TGTGCCAGCAGCGTAGACCCAACTGGCCCGCAGCAGTACTTC. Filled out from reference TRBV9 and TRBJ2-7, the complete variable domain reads DSGVTQTPKHLITATGQRVTLRCSPRSGDLSVYWYQQSLDQGLQFLIQYYNGEERAKGNILERFSAQQFPDLHSELNLSSLELGDSALYFCASSVDPTGPQQYFGPGTRLTVT.